Following are 11 T cell receptor beta chains from one sample sequenced in a study of cytomegalovirus exposure and HLA in healthy donors. PCR amplification relied on 60 Vbeta primers (plus 13 Jbeta primers). TCRdb keeps only in-frame clones here, not all; method: immunoSEQ multiplex PCR. This table holds 95,000 or so clones, about 76% found once. Sequenced input: PBMCs. The receptors originated from a woman in her 70s in good health and CMV-seropositive.

This clone occurred once. CDR3 loop: CASSMGSGRGATDTQYF. The CDR3 DNA reads as TGTGCCAGCAGCATGGGTAGCGGGAGGGGGGCCACAGATACGCAGTATTTT. The chain recombines TRBV7-3 with TRBJ2-3; 11 bases are shared with TRBD2. The CDR3 extends over 17 amino acids. CDR1 is SGHTA, CDR2 FQGTGA, per germline. The junction had 9 bases not matched to a gene; V was cut back by 5 bases and J by 2 bases.

The chain is built from TRBV7-8 and TRBJ2-1; 7 bases fit TRBD1. CDR3 length: 18 amino acids. The V and J ends lost 0 bases and 0 bases, in that order; junction bases with no gene match: 8. CDR1 is SGHVS and CDR2 is FQNEAQ in the germline V gene. In DNA, the CDR3 is TGTGCCAGCAGCTTAGCAAACAGGGGCCAGAGCTCCTACAATGAGCAGTTCTTC. It translates to CASSLANRGQSSYNEQFF.

The chain recombines TRBV6-7 with TRBJ1-1, with 7 bases that match TRBD1. TRBV6-7 is classed as an ORF, of uncertain function. Trimming cost V 1 base and J 3 bases; bases outside gene matches: 8. The CDR3 consists of 16 residues. CDR3 nucleotides: TGTGCCAGCAGTTACTTACCGACAGGGAATTACACTGAAGCTTTCTTT. It translates to CASSYLPTGNYTEAFF.

This clone appeared a single time. V gene TRBV7-2 combines with J gene TRBJ2-3; D gene uncertain. The V end was cut by 3 bases, the J end by 2 bases, with 12 bases between. The length of the CDR3 is 15 residues. Germline-derived CDR1 and CDR2 are SGHTA and FQGNSA. CDR3 region: CASSFLPRDTDTQYF. The CDR3 nucleotides are TGTGCCAGCAGCTTCCTACCTAGAGACACAGATACGCAGTATTTT.

The rearrangement links TRBV5-1 to TRBJ2-1; 9 bases line up with TRBD2. With 4 bases clipped from V and 4 bases from J, the junction kept 9 bases outside the gene matches. The CDR3 runs 16 residues. Germline CDR1 and CDR2: SGHRS and YFSETQ. DNA for the CDR3: TGCGCCAGCAGCCGAACGACTAGCGGAAGTTACAATGAGCAGTTCTTC. It specifies CASSRTTSGSYNEQFF.

Of note for this clone: One end of the junction varies from germline; a read error may be responsible. The same CDR3 arises from other DNA sequences in this sample as well. The rearrangement joins TRBV14 to TRBJ2-3; 11 nucleotides line up with TRBD2. Germline V gene data show CDR1 as SGHDN and CDR2 as FVKESK. The CDR3 length is 13 residues. The CDR3: CASSQEGTSGPYF. The DNA for the CDR3 is TGTGCCAGCAGTCAAGAAGGGACTAGCGGACCGTATTTT.

The V gene is TRBV18, the J gene TRBJ2-3, with no clear D. Germline loops: CDR1 KGHSH, CDR2 LQKENI. CDR3 length: 18 residues. V was cut by 0 bases and J by 1 base, with 17 bases left in between. The CDR3 nucleotides are TGTGCCAGCTCACCACCCTCCGGATCTCGAGGAGGCACAGATACGCAGTATTTT. Protein: CASSPPSGSRGGTDTQYF.

The J gene is TRBJ2-4, the V gene TRBV5-1; 9 bases agree with TRBD1. The V and J ends lost 0 bases and 0 bases, in that order; junction bases with no gene match: 10. Germline CDR1 reads SGHRS; CDR2 reads YFSETQ. CDR3 length equals 19 residues. The CDR3 DNA is TGCGCCAGCAGCTTGGGCCACCTCGACAGGGGGATAGCCAAAAACATTCAGTACTTC. This translates into CASSLGHLDRGIAKNIQYF.

The chain uses TRBV5-6 and TRBJ2-3; 13 bases agree with TRBD2. The germline V gene has CDR1 SGHDT and CDR2 YYEEEE. The CDR3 sequence is 16 residues long. Trimming at V came to 2 bases and at J to 5 bases, leaving 5 bases not matched to a gene. The DNA of the CDR3 is TGTGCCAGCAGCTTTGGACTAGCGGGAGTTGTAGATACGCAGTATTTT. This encodes CASSFGLAGVVDTQYF.

Here the CDR3 DNA reads TGCGCCAGCAGCTCTGGGGGGGGGACAAGAAGTTATGGCTACACCTTC. Translated, it gives CASSSGGGTRSYGYTF. The chain has TRBV5-1 and TRBJ1-2; tentative D call: TRBD1 (6 bases). The CDR3 sequence is 16 residues long. Looked up from germline, CDR1 is SGHRS and CDR2 is YFSETQ. The V end lost 3 bases, the J end lost 5 bases, and 20 bases lay between the germline ends.

This chain connects TRBV30 to TRBJ2-6; 10 bases are a match to TRBD1. With 8 bases clipped from V and 2 bases from J, the junction kept 6 bases outside the gene matches. Per the germline V gene, CDR1 is GTSNPN and CDR2 is SVGIG (reference sequence). This CDR3 is built from 15 residues. Written as DNA, the CDR3 is TGTGCCACGACAGGGGGCGCTGCTGGGGCCAACGTCCTGACTTTC. Translation: CATTGGAAGANVLTF.